This T cell receptor (beta chain) was sequenced in a study of blood T cell repertoires in COVID-19. Some clones are missing from TCRdb's copy, which holds only in-frame ones; the method was immunoSEQ multiplex PCR. The sample lists hundreds of thousands of clones, roughly 80% seen once, with approximately 5% in the top ten. This CDR3 region has 15 residues. The V segment lost 3 bases and the J segment 0 bases; nucleotides outside the gene matches: 4. Germline values: CDR1 GTSNPN, CDR2 SVGIG (reference sequence). All exposed participants met a person with COVID-19 within 2 weeks before entering the study.

V usage is TRBV30 and J usage is TRBJ2-1, with 8 bases that match TRBD2. This receptor was identified in a man aged 35 to 55 who had been exposed to COVID-19. The sequenced material came from PBMCs or T cells enriched from blood (not recorded which). The CDR3 coding sequence is TGTGCCTGGAGAATTAGCGGGATCTCCTACAATGAGCAGTTCTTC. Translating gives CAWRISGISYNEQFF.